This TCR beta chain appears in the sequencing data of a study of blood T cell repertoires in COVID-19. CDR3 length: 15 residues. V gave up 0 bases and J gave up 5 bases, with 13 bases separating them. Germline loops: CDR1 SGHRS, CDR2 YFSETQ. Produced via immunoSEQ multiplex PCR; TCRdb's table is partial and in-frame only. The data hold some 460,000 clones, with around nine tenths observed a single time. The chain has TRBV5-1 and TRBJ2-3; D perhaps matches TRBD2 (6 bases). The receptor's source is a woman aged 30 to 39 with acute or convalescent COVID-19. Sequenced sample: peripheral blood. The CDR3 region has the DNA TGCGCCAGCAGCTTGGTCGCGGGGTTTCAAGATACGCAGTATTTT. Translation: CASSLVAGFQDTQYF.